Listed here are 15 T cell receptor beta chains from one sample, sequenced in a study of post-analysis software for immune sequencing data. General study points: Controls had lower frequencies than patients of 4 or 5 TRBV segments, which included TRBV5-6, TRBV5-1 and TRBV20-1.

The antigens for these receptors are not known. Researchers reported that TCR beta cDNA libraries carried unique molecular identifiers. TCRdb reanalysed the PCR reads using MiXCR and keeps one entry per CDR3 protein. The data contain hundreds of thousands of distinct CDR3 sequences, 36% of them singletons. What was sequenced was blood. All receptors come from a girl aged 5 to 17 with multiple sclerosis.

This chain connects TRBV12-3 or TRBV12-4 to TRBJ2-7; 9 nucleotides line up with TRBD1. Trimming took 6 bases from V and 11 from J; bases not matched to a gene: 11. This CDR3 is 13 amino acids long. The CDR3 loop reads CASSRAGQGNKYF. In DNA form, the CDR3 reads TGTGCCAGCAGCCGGGCGGGACAGGGAAATAAGTACTTC.

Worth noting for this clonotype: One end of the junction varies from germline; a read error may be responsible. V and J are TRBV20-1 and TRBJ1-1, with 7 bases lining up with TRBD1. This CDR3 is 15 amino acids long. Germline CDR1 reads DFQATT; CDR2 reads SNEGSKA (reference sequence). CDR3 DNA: TGCAGTGCTAGAGGGGCAGGCGAGGGGGCGACTGGAGCTTTCTTT. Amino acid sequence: CSARGAGEGATGAFF.

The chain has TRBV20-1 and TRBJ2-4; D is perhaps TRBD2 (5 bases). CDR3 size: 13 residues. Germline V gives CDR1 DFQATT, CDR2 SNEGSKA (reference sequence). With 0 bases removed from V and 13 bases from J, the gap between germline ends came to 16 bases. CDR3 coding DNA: TGCAGTGCTAGAGAGCTAATAAGCGGAACCCAGTACTTC. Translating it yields CSARELISGTQYF.

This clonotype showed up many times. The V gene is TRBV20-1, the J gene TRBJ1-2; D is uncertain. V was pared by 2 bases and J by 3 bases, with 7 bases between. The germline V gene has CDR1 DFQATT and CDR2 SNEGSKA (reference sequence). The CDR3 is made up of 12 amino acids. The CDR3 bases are TGCAGTGCTAGATCCCTGTACTATGGCTACACCTTC. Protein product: CSARSLYYGYTF.

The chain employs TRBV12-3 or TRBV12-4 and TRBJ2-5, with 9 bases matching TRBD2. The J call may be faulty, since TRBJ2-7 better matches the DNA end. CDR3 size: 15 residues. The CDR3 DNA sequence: TGTGCCAGCAGTCCATTAGCGGGAGTCTTCTACGAGCAGTACTTC. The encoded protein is CASSPLAGVFYEQYF.

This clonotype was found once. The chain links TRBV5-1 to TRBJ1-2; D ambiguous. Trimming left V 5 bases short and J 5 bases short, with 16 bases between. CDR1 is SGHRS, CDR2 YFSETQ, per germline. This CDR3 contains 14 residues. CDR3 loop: CASRNGTSAYGYTF. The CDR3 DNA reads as TGCGCCAGCAGAAACGGCACCTCGGCGTATGGCTACACCTTC.

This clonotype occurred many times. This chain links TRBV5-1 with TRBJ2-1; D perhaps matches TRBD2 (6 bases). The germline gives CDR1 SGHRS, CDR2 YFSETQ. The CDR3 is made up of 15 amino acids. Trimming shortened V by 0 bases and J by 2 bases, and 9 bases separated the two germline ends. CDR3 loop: CASSLDLAAYNEQFF. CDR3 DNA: TGCGCCAGCAGCTTGGATTTAGCGGCCTACAATGAGCAGTTCTTC.

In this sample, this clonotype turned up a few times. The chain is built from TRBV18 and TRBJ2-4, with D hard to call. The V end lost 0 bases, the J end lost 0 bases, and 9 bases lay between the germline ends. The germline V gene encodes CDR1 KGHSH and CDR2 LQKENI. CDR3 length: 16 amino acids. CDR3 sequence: CASSPPGFLAKNIQYF. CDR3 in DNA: TGTGCCAGCTCACCACCGGGATTCTTAGCCAAAAACATTCAGTACTTC. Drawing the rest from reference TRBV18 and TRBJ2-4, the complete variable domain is NAGVMQNPRHLVRRRGQEARLRCSPMKGHSHVYWYRQLPEEGLKFMVYLQKENIIDESGMPKERFSAEFPKEGPSILRIQQVVRGDSAAYFCASSPPGFLAKNIQYFGAGTRLSVL.

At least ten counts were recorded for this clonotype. DNA for the CDR3: TGTGCCAGCAGCCAAGGGGAAGGGGGCAACTATGGCTACACCTTC. Translation gives CASSQGEGGNYGYTF. This chain uses TRBV4-2 with TRBJ1-2, with TRBD1 matching 7 bases. Germline values: CDR1 LGHNA, CDR2 YNFKEQ. This CDR3 is built from 15 residues. V trimming: 1 base; J trimming: 2 bases; junction bases outside the gene matches: 4.

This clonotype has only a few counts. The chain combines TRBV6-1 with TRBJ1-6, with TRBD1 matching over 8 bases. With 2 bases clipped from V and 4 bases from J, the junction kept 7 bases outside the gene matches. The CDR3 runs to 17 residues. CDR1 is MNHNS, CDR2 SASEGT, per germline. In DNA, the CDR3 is TGTGCCAGCAGTGAACCGACAGGGGAGGGATATAATTCACCCCTCCACTTT. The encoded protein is CASSEPTGEGYNSPLHF.

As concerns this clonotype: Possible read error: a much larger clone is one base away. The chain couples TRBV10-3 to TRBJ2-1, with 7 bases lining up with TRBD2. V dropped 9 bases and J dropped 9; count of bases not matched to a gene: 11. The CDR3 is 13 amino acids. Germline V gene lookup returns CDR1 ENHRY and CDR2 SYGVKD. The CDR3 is CAIGNGLEGEQFF. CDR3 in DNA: TGTGCCATAGGTAACGGACTAGAGGGTGAGCAGTTCTTC.

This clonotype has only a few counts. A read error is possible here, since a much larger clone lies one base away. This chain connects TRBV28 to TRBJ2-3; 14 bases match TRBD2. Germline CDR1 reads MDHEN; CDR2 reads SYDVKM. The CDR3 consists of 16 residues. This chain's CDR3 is CANSFRLAGGTDTQYF. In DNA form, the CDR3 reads TGTGCCAACAGTTTCCGACTAGCGGGAGGGACAGATACGCAGTATTTT. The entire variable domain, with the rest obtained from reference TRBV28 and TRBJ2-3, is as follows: DVKVTQSSRYLVKRTGEKVFLECVQDMDHENMFWYRQDPGLGLRLIYFSYDVKMKEKGDIPEGYSVSREKKERFSLILESASTNQTSMYLCANSFRLAGGTDTQYFGPGTRLTVL.

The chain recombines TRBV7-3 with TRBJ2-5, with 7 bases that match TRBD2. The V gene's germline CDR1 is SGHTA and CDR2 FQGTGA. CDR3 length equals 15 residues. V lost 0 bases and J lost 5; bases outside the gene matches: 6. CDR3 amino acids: CASSLTGGSHETQYF. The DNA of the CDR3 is TGTGCCAGCAGCTTAACGGGAGGGAGCCATGAGACCCAGTACTTC.

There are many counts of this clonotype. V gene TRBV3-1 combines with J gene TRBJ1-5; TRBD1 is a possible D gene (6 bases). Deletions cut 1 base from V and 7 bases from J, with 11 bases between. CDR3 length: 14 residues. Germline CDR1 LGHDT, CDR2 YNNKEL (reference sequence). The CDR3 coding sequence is TGTGCCAGCAGCCAAGTAGGGGGAAGGCAGCCCCAGCATTTT. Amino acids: CASSQVGGRQPQHF.

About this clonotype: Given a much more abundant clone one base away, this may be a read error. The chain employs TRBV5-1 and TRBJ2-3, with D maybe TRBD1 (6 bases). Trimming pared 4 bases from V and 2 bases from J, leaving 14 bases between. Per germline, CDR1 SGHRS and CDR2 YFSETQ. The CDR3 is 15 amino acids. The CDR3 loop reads CASSTYREVTDTQYF. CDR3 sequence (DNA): TGCGCCAGCAGCACCTACAGGGAAGTCACAGATACGCAGTATTTT.